This TCR beta chain was documented in a study of cytomegalovirus exposure and HLA in healthy donors. Study-wide points: The later analysis indicated that the majority of CMV-associated TCR beta chains appeared HLA-restricted. Some V segments, including TRBV6-2 and TRBV6-3, were excluded as indistinguishable. Three chains tied to CMV proved CMV antigen-specific in vitro.

In the PCR, 60 Vbeta and 13 Jbeta primers were used. Sequencing used immunoSEQ multiplex PCR; TCRdb keeps in-frame clones, though not all of them. In the table there are approximately 190,000 clones, around three quarters of which are singletons. From germline, CDR1 is SGHRS and CDR2 YFSETQ. Deletions cut 2 bases from V and 0 bases from J, with 14 bases between. The CDR3 covers 17 residues. This clone appeared a few times. The antigen is not known. Sequenced input: PBMCs. This chain links TRBV5-1 with TRBJ1-4, with a possible D match to TRBD1 (5 bases). This clonotype was sampled from a woman aged 30 to 39 in good health and CMV-seronegative. In DNA, the CDR3 is TGCGCCAGCAGCTTCTTGGGGCGGGATTCAACTAATGAAAAACTGTTTTTT. Amino acid sequence: CASSFLGRDSTNEKLFF.